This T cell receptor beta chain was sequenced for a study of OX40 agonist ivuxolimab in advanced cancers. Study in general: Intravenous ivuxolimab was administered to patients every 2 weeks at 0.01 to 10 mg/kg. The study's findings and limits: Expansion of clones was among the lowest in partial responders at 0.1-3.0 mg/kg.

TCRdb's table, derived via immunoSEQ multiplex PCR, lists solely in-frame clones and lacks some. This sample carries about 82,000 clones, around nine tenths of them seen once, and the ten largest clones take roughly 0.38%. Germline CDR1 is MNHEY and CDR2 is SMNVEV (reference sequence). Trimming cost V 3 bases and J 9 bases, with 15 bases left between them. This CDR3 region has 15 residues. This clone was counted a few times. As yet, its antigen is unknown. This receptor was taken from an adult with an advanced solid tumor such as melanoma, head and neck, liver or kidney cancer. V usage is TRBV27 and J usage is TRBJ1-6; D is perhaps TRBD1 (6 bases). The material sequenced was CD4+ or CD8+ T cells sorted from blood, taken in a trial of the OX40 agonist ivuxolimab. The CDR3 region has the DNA TGTGCCAGCAGTTTTACCCCGACAGGAGGTTCACCCCTCCACTTT. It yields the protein CASSFTPTGGSPLHF.